This T cell receptor (beta chain) was documented in a study of blood T cell repertoires in COVID-19 (dated by TCRdb to 2018 to 2020). Concerning the study at large: The collaborator samples originated in the United States, Italy and Spain and spanned the acute and convalescent phases of COVID-19. The repertoires were released in a freely available public database meant as a resource for research on the immune response to SARS-CoV-2. The material from the prospective study consisted of cDNA or gDNA derived from T cells, B-cell-depleted T cells, or PBMCs. The dataset comprised deeply sampled blood TCRbeta repertoires from subjects exposed to, actively infected with, or recovered from COVID-19. The samples were drawn from two sources: the first 160 participants of the ongoing ImmuneRACE study, and fewer than 1,500 subjects contributed by 6 global collaborators. Where available, HLA class I and class II types were taken from metadata supplied by the sample provider and were not determined by assay-based typing. A de-identified subject ID, COVID-19 status, age in years and sex were almost always included in the sample metadata.

About this clone: The antigen it recognizes is unknown. Base qualities were left out, and no much larger clone turns up one base away.

Another Seattle source contributed samples from volunteer blood donors who had recovered from COVID-19. Collaborating institutions collected whole blood in K2EDTA tubes following their own protocols. For TCRbeta analysis, collaborators shipped samples in one of three forms: frozen whole blood, isolated PBMCs, or DNA extracted from either of those sample types. Results the study describes overall, beyond this receptor: Clinical and demographic metadata were provided uncurated, with the amount varying by source and participant.

The CDR3 measures 16 amino acids from cysteine to phenylalanine. Only the CDR3 DNA is retained, 48 bases long and in frame from the first base. The germline V gene (reference sequence) gives CDR1 as LNHNV and CDR2 as YYDKDF. The germline V end is reduced by 1 base and the J end by 5 bases; junction bases left unmatched: 4. TCRbeta CDR3 regions were amplified from genomic DNA using the immunoSEQ Assay, a bias-controlled multiplex PCR. For the original study's pipeline: The number of nucleated cells in each sample was estimated from the amplification of reference gene primers within the assay. Sequence reads were collapsed and filtered to measure the absolute abundance of every unique TCRbeta CDR3 rearrangement. For each sample, productive Simpson clonality was calculated by taking the square root of Simpson's diversity index across productive rearrangements. TCRdb provides this immuneACCESS table in a form limited to in-frame rearrangements. Some clones are lacking; in checked studies, under half of them reflect an unresolved V gene, and why the rest are absent is not known. The V and J calls and clone size come from that table; D and trimming were worked out from the DNA. The sample table shows roughly 230,000 clones, and roughly 87% are seen once. The ten largest clones capture 4% to 5% of the sample.

This chain is built from TRBV15 and TRBJ2-5; a stretch of 13 junction bases matches TRBD2. Material: peripheral blood. The TCR originated in a woman in her 40s who had recovered from COVID-19. At the DNA level, the sequence is TGTGCCACCAGCAGAGCCGGACTAGCGGGAGCTGAGACCCAGTACTTC. Its protein product is CATSRAGLAGAETQYF. With all but the CDR3 taken from the reference TRBV15 and TRBJ2-5 genes, the full variable domain is: DAMVIQNPRYQVTQFGKPVTLSCSQTLNHNVMYWYQQKSSQAPKLLFHYYDKDFNNEADTPDNFQSRRPNTSFCFLDIRSPGLGDTAMYLCATSRAGLAGAETQYFGPGTRLLVL.